This TCR beta chain was documented in a study of cytomegalovirus exposure and HLA in healthy donors (dated by TCRdb to 2016 to 2017). Turning to the overall study: According to an earlier analysis of several hundred of the donors, about 179 million T cells yielded 120 million or so unique TCR beta sequences and 250 to 350 Gb of sequence data. All discovery cohort repertoires had been generated using a single sequencing platform. A later genetic analysis used genome-wide SNP genotypes for about 65% of the 666 donors, treating that subset as a discovery cohort. Roughly 5 DR-DQ haplotypes were handled as single units for association and clustering, since linkage in the cohort was strong. The study profiled the T cell repertoires of fewer than 850 subjects by immunosequencing and related them to cytomegalovirus serostatus. Both class I and class II loci were covered by HLA typing, at four-digit resolution. Across 398 genotyped donors of the cohort, an average of about 240,000 unique TCR beta nucleotide sequences per donor were sequenced, and roughly a sixth of those sequences were non-productive. Of the 300 to 450 genotyped donors, more than 75% were placed in the genetic ancestry cluster associated with self-reported Caucasian donors. Roughly 300 gigabases of sequencing data and tens of millions of unique TCR sequences were included in an early release covering over 600 HLA-typed donors. An earlier analysis of 500 to 750 of the donors applied high-throughput TCR beta sequencing to assess whether each TCR beta V gene segment acted as functional or pseudogenic. The study aimed to test whether signatures of past pathogen exposure could be identified by cataloging public T cell receptors. Along with the approximately 650-subject first cohort, a separate validation cohort of over a hundred different subjects was used. To predict cytomegalovirus infection status, the study brought together high-throughput TCR immunosequencing, statistical association of individual TCRs with disease status, and machine learning. To study patterns of TCR occurrence, a later analysis re-analyzed previously published TCR beta repertoires from 700 or so donors and added high-resolution HLA genotyping. The number of donors typed differed by locus, with roughly 629-640 for A, B, C, DRB1 and DQB1, around 500 for DQA1, 600 to 610 for DPA1, and 472 for DPB1. Rather than drawing on any new phenotypic data, the later analysis identified candidate immune exposures from TCR beta sequences and the way those sequences occurred across donors. Alongside the repertoire data, information on donor age, sex, ethnicity and CMV serostatus was compiled. The full study reports these points: The classifier was reported to diagnose cytomegalovirus status with high specificity and sensitivity in both the original cohort and the validation cohort. The authors suggested that the approach could potentially be generalized to other disease states and immunological phenotypes. In an earlier analysis of around 600 of the donors, most TCR beta V segments appeared in productive rearrangements about 87% or about 30% of the time, broadly matching IMGT annotations. In the study, approximately 150 TCR beta chains were listed as associated with cytomegalovirus. When HLA alleles, especially DR and DQ, strongly co-occurred, TCR associations were difficult to assign to individual alleles. According to a later analysis, most CMV-associated TCR beta chains appeared to be HLA-restricted, and the HLA associations seemed to be driven largely by CMV exposure. In a later analysis, TCR association rates were found to vary across HLA loci, with the most associated TCRs seen for DRB1 alleles and the fewest for HLA-C alleles. In a later analysis, 16,951 TCR beta sequences were associated with specific HLA alleles at a false discovery rate of 0.05. According to a later analysis, parvovirus B19, influenza, CMV and Epstein-Barr virus appeared linked to several top co-occurrence clusters. Only TCR beta chains were sequenced in this cohort, and the absence of alpha or paired-chain data limited detectable features. Because counts were too low, about 17 rarely observed V segments, including chromosome 9 orphons, were excluded from the earlier analysis of under 650 of the donors. For the cohort, immune exposure information was limited to CMV serostatus. An association between a missense DCLRE1C variant and V-gene and J-gene trimming of TCR beta chains was found in a later genetic analysis and replicated in an independent cohort. Because HLA typing was unavailable for some donors at each locus, only the typed subset was used in association tests. In a later analysis, HLA-associated TCR beta chains were found to be more clonally expanded and to have lower generation probabilities than equally common non-associated chains. Roughly uniform sequencing depth across donors was assumed in presence/absence analyses, although this assumption may not hold. A further reported finding was that TCR beta sequences accurately predicted the HLA-A and HLA-B alleles for most subjects in the first cohort. A few of the identified cytomegalovirus-associated TCR beta chains were confirmed in vitro to be specific for cytomegalovirus antigens. Most TCR sequences were seen in very few donors, while some public TCRs were found in many individuals. The 87-base-pair reads could not distinguish some IMGT-functional V segments, including TRBV6-2 and TRBV6-3, so those segments were excluded. A group of highly shared sequence variants was considered likely to be a technical artifact of the sequencing pipeline. In a later genetic analysis, fewer N-insertions in productive TCRs were reported among donors in an Asian-associated ancestry cluster than the roughly 670-donor mean. Linkage disequilibrium might explain the correlated functional status among segregating V segments, but an unknown experimental factor could not be ruled out.

The cohort consisted of fewer than 700 healthy bone marrow donors. At the time of sampling, every cohort member was nominally healthy, though immune exposures that went unrecorded were likely present. The donor tested CMV seropositive, placing the donor among the approximately 290 seropositive members of the cohort. A peripheral blood sample was collected from each donor, and TCR beta sequencing was performed on peripheral blood mononuclear cells. Genomic DNA was extracted from the blood cell samples with the Qiagen DNeasy Blood Extraction Kit. CDR1 SNHLY and CDR2 FYNNEI were looked up in the germline V gene. Measured from the cysteine to the phenylalanine, the CDR3 is 12 residues long. Here the CDR3 DNA is all that survives: 36 bases in frame from base 1. V is reduced by 2 bases and J by 4 bases, leaving a spacing of 3 bases between them. The library was produced with the immunoSEQ multiplex PCR assay. For the multiplex PCR, a mixture combining 60 forward primers for TCR Vbeta segments and 13 reverse primers for TCR Jbeta segments was used. Amplification of the CDR3 region of rearranged TCR beta genes was performed with a multiplex PCR assay on genomic DNA. Amplified TCR beta libraries were sequenced as 87-base-pair reads on the Illumina HiSeq System. The source study handled its data this way. Across the 500 to 750 repertoires, a later analysis counted some 80 million unique TCR beta chains, around 11 million of which were shared by at least two donors. Raw reads were error-corrected and collapsed into unique sequences with a nearest-neighbor algorithm that merged closely related sequences to remove PCR and sequencing errors. V, D and J gene segments were assigned by aligning CDR3 sequences to IMGT reference sequences. Each retained sequence needed at least a six-nucleotide match to both a V gene segment and a J gene segment. A rearrangement was called productive if the CDR3 had no stop codons and remained in frame with V and J, and every other rearrangement was called non-productive. Following IMGT convention, CDR3 was defined as the stretch from the second conserved V-encoded cysteine to the conserved J-encoded phenylalanine. Sequences without an unambiguous match to a single V gene segment were excluded from the earlier analysis of several hundred of the donors. An earlier analysis of 500 to 700 of the donors classified V segments as functional when productive rearrangements were above 56.7% and as segregating when the standard deviation between donors was above 5%. A statistical classification framework was built for diagnosing cytomegalovirus status from the catalog of TCR beta chain sequences. A later analysis assigned V and J genes by comparing TCR nucleotide sequences with IMGT/GENE-DB human TR gene sequences. Using the TCRdist pipeline, a later analysis assigned CDR3 sequences along with most-parsimonious VDJ recombination scenarios. A later analysis defined each TCR beta chain by its CDR3 amino acid sequence plus V-gene family, and excluded reads lacking a unique V-gene family. To address suspected cross-contamination and a sequencing artifact, a later analysis removed over 500 highly shared, low-generation-probability nucleotide sequences. In a later analysis, a clonal expansion index was calculated for each public chain from normalized within-repertoire ranks of inferred template counts. In a later analysis, generation probabilities were computed with a VDJ recombination model fitted to out-of-frame rearrangements, and the resulting probabilities were checked against IGoR. Hypergeometric tests were used in a later analysis to score TCR-TCR, TCR-HLA and TCR-CMV co-occurrence, with a repertoire-size bias correction applied to the TCR pairs. In a later analysis, false discovery rates were estimated by permuting HLA or CMV assignments 20 times. In a later analysis, co-occurring TCRs were grouped using DBSCAN, with TCRdist sequence similarity added in when clustering inside HLA-allele-positive subsets. For co-occurrence clustering, repertoires with fewer than 30,000 or more than 120,000 public chains were excluded, along with 4 to 6 repertoires with anomalous nucleotide sharing. The table comes from immuneACCESS by way of TCRdb, which keeps in-frame sequences with V and J called. Part of the clones is missing from these tables; in studies checked, under half for an unresolved V gene and the rest for unknown reasons. V, J and clone size derive from that table, while D and trimming were established from the DNA sequence. The sample has 150,000 to 200,000 clones on record, more than 70% of them singletons. The top ten hold roughly 7.1% of the sample.

This clone was detected only a few times. It has no known antigen specificity. No much larger clonotype is one base removed from it; base qualities were not supplied. The specimen sequenced was PBMCs. This sequence was found in a woman aged 40 to 55 in good health and CMV-seropositive. This chain is built from TRBV2 and TRBJ1-3; the D gene assignment is ambiguous. This receptor has the CDR3 CASSEQGNTIYF. The nucleotide sequence is TGTGCCAGCAGTGAACAAGGAAACACCATATATTTT.